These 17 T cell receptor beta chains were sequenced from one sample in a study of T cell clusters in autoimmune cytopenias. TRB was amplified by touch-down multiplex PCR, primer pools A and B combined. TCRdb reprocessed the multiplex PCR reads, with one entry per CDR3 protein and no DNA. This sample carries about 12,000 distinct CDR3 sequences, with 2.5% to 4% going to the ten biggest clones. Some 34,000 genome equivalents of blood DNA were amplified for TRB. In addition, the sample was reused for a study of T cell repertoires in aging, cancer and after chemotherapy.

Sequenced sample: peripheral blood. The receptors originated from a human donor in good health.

Here the CDR3 reads CASSPTGLAGGKETQYF. This sequence joins TRBV7-9 and TRBJ2-5; TCRdb indicates TRBD2, and absent DNA this call remains unverified. CDR3 length equals 17 residues. Germline loops: CDR1 SEHNR, CDR2 FQNEAQ (reference sequence). The full variable domain, rest sourced from reference TRBV7-9 and TRBJ2-5, is DTGVSQNPRHKITKRGQNVTFRCDPISEHNRLYWYRQTLGQGPEFLTYFQNEAQLEKSRLLSDRFSAERPKGSFSTLEIQRTEQGDSAMYLCASSPTGLAGGKETQYFGPGTRLLVL.

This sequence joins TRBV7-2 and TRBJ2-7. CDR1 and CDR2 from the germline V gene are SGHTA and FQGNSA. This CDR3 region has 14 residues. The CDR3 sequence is CASSLILNDYEQYF.

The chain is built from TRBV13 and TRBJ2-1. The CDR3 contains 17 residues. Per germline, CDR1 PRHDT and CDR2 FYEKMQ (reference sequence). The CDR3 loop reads CASSLTSFSVPNNEQFF.

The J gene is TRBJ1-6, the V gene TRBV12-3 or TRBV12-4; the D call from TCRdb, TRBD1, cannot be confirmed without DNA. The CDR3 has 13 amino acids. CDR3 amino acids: CASSPGGFPPLHF.

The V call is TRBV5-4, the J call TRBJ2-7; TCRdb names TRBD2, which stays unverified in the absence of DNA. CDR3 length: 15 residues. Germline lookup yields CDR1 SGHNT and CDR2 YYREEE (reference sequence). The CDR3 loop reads CASSLKRGTAYEQYF.

CDR3 sequence: CASSLGLIQGKATGELFF. V and J are TRBV7-2 and TRBJ2-2; the D gene TCRdb calls, TRBD1, cannot be checked with no DNA. The length of the CDR3 is 18 residues. The germline V gene has CDR1 SGHTA and CDR2 FQGNSA.

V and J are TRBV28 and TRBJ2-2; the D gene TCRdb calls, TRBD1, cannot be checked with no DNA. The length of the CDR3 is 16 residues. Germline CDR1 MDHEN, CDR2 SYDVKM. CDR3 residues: CASSPHGGRGTGELFF.

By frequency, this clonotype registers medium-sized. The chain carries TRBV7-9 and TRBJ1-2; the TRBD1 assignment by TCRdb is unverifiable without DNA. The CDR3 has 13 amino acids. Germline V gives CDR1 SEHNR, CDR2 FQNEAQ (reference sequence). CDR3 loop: CASSLLTGWGYTF. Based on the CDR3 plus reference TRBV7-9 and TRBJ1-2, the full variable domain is DTGVSQNPRHKITKRGQNVTFRCDPISEHNRLYWYRQTLGQGPEFLTYFQNEAQLEKSRLLSDRFSAERPKGSFSTLEIQRTEQGDSAMYLCASSLLTGWGYTFGSGTRLTVV.

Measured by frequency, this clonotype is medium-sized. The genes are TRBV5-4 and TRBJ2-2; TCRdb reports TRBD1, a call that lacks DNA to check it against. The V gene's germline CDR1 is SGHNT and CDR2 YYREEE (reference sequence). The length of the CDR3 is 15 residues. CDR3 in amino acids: CASNEQGPNTGELFF.

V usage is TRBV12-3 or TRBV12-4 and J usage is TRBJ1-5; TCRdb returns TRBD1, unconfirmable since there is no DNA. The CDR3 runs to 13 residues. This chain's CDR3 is CASSTRGAQPQHF.

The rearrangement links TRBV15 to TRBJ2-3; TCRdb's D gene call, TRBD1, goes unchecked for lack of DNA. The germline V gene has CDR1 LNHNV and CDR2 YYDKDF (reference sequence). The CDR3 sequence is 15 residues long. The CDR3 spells CATSGGRGSTDTQYF.

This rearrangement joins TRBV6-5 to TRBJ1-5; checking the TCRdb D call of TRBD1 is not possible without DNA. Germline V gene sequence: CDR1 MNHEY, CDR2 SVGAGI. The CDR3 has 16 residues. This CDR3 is CASSSTGRMRDQPQHF.

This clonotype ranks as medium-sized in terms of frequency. CDR3: CASSFGIQETQYF. This chain connects TRBV7-2 to TRBJ2-5. Germline V gene data show CDR1 as SGHTA and CDR2 as FQGNSA. This CDR3 has 13 residues. The whole variable domain, filled in from reference TRBV7-2 and TRBJ2-5, reads GAGVSQSPSNKVTEKGKDVELRCDPISGHTALYWYRQSLGQGLEFLIYFQGNSAPDKSGLPSDRFSAERTGGSVSTLTIQRTQQEDSAVYLCASSFGIQETQYFGPGTRLLVL.

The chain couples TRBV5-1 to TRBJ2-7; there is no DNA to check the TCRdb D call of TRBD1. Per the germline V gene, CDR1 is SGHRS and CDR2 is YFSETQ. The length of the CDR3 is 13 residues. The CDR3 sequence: CASRFRDSYEQYF. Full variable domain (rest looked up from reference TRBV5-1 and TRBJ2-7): KAGVTQTPRYLIKTRGQQVTLSCSPISGHRSVSWYQQTPGQGLQFLFEYFSETQRNKGNFPGRFSGRQFSNSRSEMNVSTLELGDSALYLCASRFRDSYEQYFGPGTRLTVT.

The CDR3 here is CASSEFAGGQETQYF. The chain combines TRBV6-1 with TRBJ2-5; TCRdb indicates TRBD2, and absent DNA this call remains unverified. CDR1 and CDR2 (germline): MNHNS, SASEGT. The CDR3 contains 15 residues.

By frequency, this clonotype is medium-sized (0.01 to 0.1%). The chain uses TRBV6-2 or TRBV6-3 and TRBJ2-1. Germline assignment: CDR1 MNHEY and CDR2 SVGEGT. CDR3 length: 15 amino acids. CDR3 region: CASSRTSGYYNEQFF.

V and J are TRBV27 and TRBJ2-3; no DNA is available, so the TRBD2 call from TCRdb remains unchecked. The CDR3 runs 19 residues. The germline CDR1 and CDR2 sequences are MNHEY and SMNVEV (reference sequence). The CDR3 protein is CASTGYRLAGAISTDTQYF.